Below, 13 T cell receptor beta chains from the same sample are listed, as sequenced in a study of regulatory T cells in long-lasting Graves disease (dated by TCRdb to the early 2020s). Libraries were built with multiplex PCR. The sample was run on an Illumina HiSeq 4000. TCR beta libraries were built with iRepertoire HTBI primers and Arm-PCR amplification of CDR3 regions. The public reads were reprocessed in TCRdb via fastp at Q25 and MiXCR, keeping in-frame beta chains. Each entry merges the rows of one CDR3 protein and shows their most common DNA and genes. This sample has around 400,000 distinct CDR3 sequences in its table, and over 12% of those were observed once. Approximately 7.6% of the sample belongs to the ten largest clones. The time point label of this sample denotes: newly diagnosed GD, antithyroid drugs for less than 3 months. For both TCR sequencing and RNA sequencing, RNA was extracted from PBMCs using TRIzol.

The data also belong to a second study, concerning T cells in Graves' hyperthyroidism and ophthalmopathy.

The starting material was peripheral blood mononuclear cells (PBMCs), obtained at new diagnosis, from a patient treated with antithyroid drugs. The receptors here all came from a woman in her thirties or forties with Graves disease. Donor details come from another sample of the same person, matched by shared clones.

The genes are TRBV20-1 and TRBJ2-5; 12 positions match TRBD2. V lost 2 bases to trimming and J lost 5 bases; unmatched junction nucleotides: 9. This CDR3 region has 16 residues. The germline V gene has CDR1 DFQATT and CDR2 SNEGSKA (reference sequence). The chain's CDR3 is CSARRLAGGITETQYF. DNA of the CDR3: TGCAGTGCTAGAAGGCTAGCGGGAGGGATAACCGAGACCCAGTACTTC.

This clonotype was found many times. The rearrangement uses TRBV11-2 and TRBJ2-2, with 11 bases that match TRBD2. Germline assignment: CDR1 SGHAT and CDR2 FQNNGV. With V trimmed by 5 bases and J by 4 bases, 24 bases remained unmatched. The CDR3 totals 22 residues. CDR3 sequence: CASSPWPGQRNSGRASTGELFF. In DNA form, the CDR3 reads TGTGCCAGCAGCCCTTGGCCGGGACAGAGAAATAGCGGGAGGGCCAGCACCGGGGAGCTGTTTTTT.

This clonotype was seen at least ten times. The rearrangement joins TRBV12-3 or TRBV12-4 to TRBJ1-2, with 10 nucleotides matching TRBD1. The length of the CDR3 is 15 residues. Trimming cost V 6 bases and J 4 bases; bases outside gene matches: 8. In DNA form, the CDR3 reads TGTGCCAGCAGCCTCGGACAGGGGGTAGGCTATGGCTACACCTTC. Amino acid sequence: CASSLGQGVGYGYTF.

This clonotype was observed at least ten times. An end of the junction differs from the germline gene, which may be a read error. This chain connects TRBV27 to TRBJ2-3, with D unresolved. Per germline, CDR1 MNHEY and CDR2 SMNVEV (reference sequence). The CDR3 spans 15 residues. The CDR3 loop reads CASSSPKDGPFLMHF. The DNA for the CDR3 is TGTGCCAGCAGTTCCCCCAAGGATGGCCCGTTCCTTATGCATTTT.

Only a few counts were recorded for this clonotype. The V call is TRBV3-1, the J call TRBJ1-2, with TRBD1 as a possible D gene (6 bases). V was cut by 4 bases and J by 2 bases, with 14 bases left in between. The CDR3 is 15 residues long. Per the germline V gene, CDR1 is LGHDT and CDR2 is YNNKEL (reference sequence). The CDR3 nucleotides read TGTGCCAGCAGCCGAACAGGGTTAGGAAACTATGGCTACACCTTC. As protein: CASSRTGLGNYGYTF.

This clonotype was observed at least ten times. The chain recombines TRBV2 with TRBJ2-7; no reliable D call. V gave up 5 bases and J gave up 3 bases, with 11 bases separating them. The CDR3 sequence is 13 residues long. Germline-derived CDR1 and CDR2 are SNHLY and FYNNEI. The CDR3 sequence is CASSYDIYYEQYF. Written as DNA, the CDR3 is TGTGCCAGCAGTTACGACATTTACTACGAGCAGTACTTC.

This clonotype has just a few counts. This chain connects TRBV4-3 to TRBJ2-5, with D tentatively TRBD1 or TRBD2 (5 bases each). The CDR3 runs to 13 residues. CDR1 is LGHNA, CDR2 YSLEER, per germline. The V gene lost 0 bases and the J gene lost 7 bases, with 9 bases spanning the gap. DNA for the CDR3: TGCGCCAGCAGCCAAGATTCTGGGGGGACCCAGTACTTC. Translation: CASSQDSGGTQYF.

This clonotype occurred a few times. J is TRBJ2-5 and V is TRBV6-1; D unresolved. V lost 7 bases and J 2 bases, leaving 11 bases between the germline ends. The germline CDR1 and CDR2 sequences are MNHNS and SASEGT. The CDR3 contains 13 residues. DNA for the CDR3: TGTGCCAGCACCGACGGCGTTCAAGAGACCCAGTACTTC. Residues: CASTDGVQETQYF.

This clonotype was seen a few times. The rearrangement uses TRBV6-2 or TRBV6-3 and TRBJ2-7; D is ambiguous. CDR1 is MNHEY and CDR2 is SVGEGT in the germline V gene. CDR3 length: 12 residues. Trimming pared 6 bases from V and 6 bases from J, leaving 12 bases between. The CDR3 coding sequence is TGTGCCAGCAGCGTGTATCGGACCGAGCAGTACTTC. Translated: CASSVYRTEQYF.

This sequence joins TRBV19 and TRBJ2-3; TRBD2 aligns across 10 bases. CDR3 length: 15 amino acids. In germline, CDR1 is LNHDA, CDR2 SQIVND (reference sequence). The trim removed 5 bases at V and 2 bases at J, leaving 4 bases unmatched. CDR3 sequence: CASSSSGGLTDTQYF. DNA of the CDR3: TGTGCCAGTAGTTCTAGCGGGGGCCTCACAGATACGCAGTATTTT.

In this sample, this clonotype turned up many times. This rearrangement joins TRBV5-1 to TRBJ1-2; D gene ambiguous. Per germline, CDR1 SGHRS and CDR2 YFSETQ. Trimming took off 0 bases at V and 5 bases at J, with 14 bases between the two ends. The CDR3 sequence is 15 residues long. CDR3 residues: CASSLEGAGTYGYTF. CDR3 DNA sequence: TGCGCCAGCAGCTTGGAGGGCGCCGGAACGTATGGCTACACCTTC.

Only a few counts were recorded for this clonotype. The gene calls are TRBV7-9 and TRBJ2-2; tentatively, D is TRBD1 (5 bases). Trimming took 2 bases from V and 5 from J, leaving 9 bases between them. The CDR3 has 14 residues. Per the germline V gene, CDR1 is SEHNR and CDR2 is FQNEAQ (reference sequence). The CDR3 DNA reads as TGTGCCAGCAGCTTAACCCAGGGTACCGGGGAGCTGTTTTTT. Protein product: CASSLTQGTGELFF.

The chain joins TRBV29-1 to TRBJ2-2; D uncertain. The CDR3 runs to 10 residues. Trimming cost V 4 bases and J 6 bases, with 3 bases left between them. CDR1 is SQVTM, CDR2 ANQGSEA, per germline. DNA of the CDR3: TGCAGCGTTGGATCCGGGGAGCTGTTTTTT. Protein product: CSVGSGELFF.